Listed here are 9 T cell receptor beta chains from one sample, sequenced in a study of chemoradiotherapy in HPV16-positive cancers. Assay used: immunoSEQ multiplex PCR; TCRdb lists only in-frame clones, some missing. The data show about 6,600 clones, 70% to 85% seen once. The material sequenced was tumor tissue, taken from a patient who underwent chemoradiotherapy. Receptors originate from a human donor with HPV-associated anogenital cancer.

J is TRBJ2-2 and V is TRBV5-6, with 9 positions matching TRBD2. The CDR3 covers 14 residues. From germline, CDR1 is SGHDT and CDR2 YYEEEE. Unmatched junction bases numbered 9, after V lost 7 bases and J lost 8 bases. For the CDR3, the DNA is TGTGCCAGCTTCGGGACTAGCATGTCGGGGGAGCTGTTTTTT. Protein sequence: CASFGTSMSGELFF.

V usage is TRBV6-5 and J usage is TRBJ2-7; D uncertain. This CDR3 has 13 residues. Trimming cost V 5 bases and J 2 bases, with 10 bases left between them. Germline V gene data show CDR1 as MNHEY and CDR2 as SVGAGI. The CDR3 DNA is TGTGCCAGCAGTCCCAGTACCCCCTACGAGCAGTACTTC. It codes for CASSPSTPYEQYF.

The chain uses TRBV19 and TRBJ2-7; weak D call: TRBD2 (5 bases). The CDR3 contains 15 residues. V was cut by 1 base and J by 1 base, with 11 bases left in between. The germline V gene encodes CDR1 LNHDA and CDR2 SQIVND (reference sequence). CDR3 sequence (DNA): TGTGCCAGTAGTATAGCCATCTCGGGGTCCTACGAGCAGTACTTC. Translated, it gives CASSIAISGSYEQYF.

This clone is a singleton in its sample. CDR3 sequence: CASSQGHSGANVLTF. The CDR3 DNA follows: TGTGCCAGCAGCCAAGGGCATTCTGGGGCCAACGTCCTGACTTTC. The J gene is TRBJ2-6, the V gene TRBV4-2, with D uncertain. The CDR3 length is 15 residues. The V and J ends lost 1 base and 1 base respectively, with 5 bases between them. CDR1 is LGHNA and CDR2 is YNFKEQ in the germline V gene.

The rearrangement uses TRBV21-1 and TRBJ1-2. TRBV21-1 is marked as a pseudogene. The CDR3 consists of 15 residues. For the CDR3, the DNA is TGTGCCAGCAGCATGGGAGGGGAGCGGAACTATGGCTACACCTTC. This encodes CASSMGGERNYGYTF.

In regard to this clone: The sample has other DNA sequences that encode this CDR3 too. In nucleotides, the CDR3 is TGCGCCAGCAGCCAAGATTTAGGGGCAACTAATGAAAAACTGTTTTTT. Protein: CASSQDLGATNEKLFF. The chain combines TRBV4-3 with TRBJ1-4; D may be TRBD1 (5 bases). The germline gives CDR1 LGHNA, CDR2 YSLEER. V was trimmed by 0 bases and J by 0 bases, leaving 8 bases between them. The CDR3 length is 16 residues.

CDR3 DNA: TGTGCCAGCAGTGAATCATCAGACAGCTCCTACGAGCAGTACTTC. Residues: CASSESSDSSYEQYF. This chain uses TRBV2 with TRBJ2-7; weak D call: TRBD1 (5 bases). This CDR3 is 15 amino acids long. Germline CDR1 SNHLY, CDR2 FYNNEI. The ends were cut back, 2 bases at V and 0 bases at J, with 11 bases in the middle.

The V call is TRBV7-3, the J call TRBJ2-1, with 10 positions matching TRBD2. Trimming took 5 bases from V and 7 from J; bases not matched to a gene: 11. This CDR3 comprises 16 residues. CDR1 SGHTA and CDR2 FQGTGA come from the germline V gene. The CDR3 bases are TGTGCCAGCAGCCTGGTAGGGAGCGGGGGGGCAAATGAGCAGTTCTTC. The encoded protein is CASSLVGSGGANEQFF.

This clone was seen a handful of times. The gene calls are TRBV7-8 and TRBJ1-2, with D unresolved. This CDR3 has 12 amino acids. Trimming stripped 2 bases from V and 4 bases from J, with 5 bases between. CDR1 and CDR2 from the germline V gene are SGHVS and FQNEAQ. The CDR3 is CASSLFGYGYTF. The CDR3 DNA reads TGTGCCAGCAGCTTATTCGGCTATGGCTACACCTTC.